The 17 T cell receptor beta chains in this list originate from one sample, sequenced in a study of blood T cells in healthy people across ages. A second PCR, run for about 6 to 12 cycles, used a sample-barcoded 5' primer plus a J-beta primer mix. TCRdb ran MiXCR on the 5' RACE reads and lists one entry per CDR3 protein. The table shows around 1,000,000 distinct CDR3 sequences, with less than 25% occurring only once. These data were likewise used in another study, on T cells of mothers and their children.

Sequencing was done on a sample of blood. The receptors here all came from a girl aged 2-10 years in good health.

The sample holds a few counts of this clonotype. J is TRBJ1-4 and V is TRBV7-9; a weak D match, TRBD1 (5 bases). Germline lookup yields CDR1 SEHNR and CDR2 FQNEAQ (reference sequence). V lost 3 bases and J lost 11, with 16 bases in between. The CDR3 contains 14 residues. This CDR3 is CASSFLGTELKLFF. The CDR3 coding sequence is TGTGCCAGCAGCTTCCTGGGGACCGAACTCAAACTGTTTTTT.

A note on this clonotype: No conserved phenylalanine or tryptophan is present at the end of the CDR3, so a read error is the likely explanation. The chain carries TRBV20-1 and TRBJ2-5; 11 bases align to TRBD1. Matching the DNA end better, TRBJ2-7 makes the J call doubtful. The CDR3 is made up of 14 amino acids. Per germline, CDR1 DFQATT and CDR2 SNEGSKA (reference sequence). CDR3 nucleotide sequence: TGCAGTGCTACCGGGACAGGGGGAGCCTACGAGCAGTACTCC. It yields the protein CSATGTGGAYEQYS.

The rearrangement links TRBV28 to TRBJ1-5; the D is unclear. Per the germline V gene, CDR1 is MDHEN and CDR2 is SYDVKM. The V gene lost 3 bases and the J gene lost 0 bases, with 9 bases spanning the gap. The CDR3 loop spans 15 amino acids. In nucleotides, the CDR3 is TGTGCCAGCAGTTTCTCGGCTTTTAGCAATCAGCCCCAGCATTTT. Its protein is CASSFSAFSNQPQHF. Filled out from reference TRBV28 and TRBJ1-5, the complete variable domain reads DVKVTQSSRYLVKRTGEKVFLECVQDMDHENMFWYRQDPGLGLRLIYFSYDVKMKEKGDIPEGYSVSREKKERFSLILESASTNQTSMYLCASSFSAFSNQPQHFGDGTRLSIL.

In its sample, this clonotype was seen a few times. The chain joins TRBV7-6 to TRBJ2-5; the match to TRBD1 covers 7 bases. Germline V lookup: CDR1 SGHVS, CDR2 FNYEAQ. This CDR3 is 19 amino acids long. J lost 4 bases, V lost 4 bases, and 21 bases had no gene match. The CDR3 DNA follows: TGTGCCAGCAGCTGGCCCGGGACAGAGGGGAGAGGGTCGCGAGAGACCCAGTACTTC. Amino acid sequence: CASSWPGTEGRGSRETQYF.

This clonotype was recorded a few times. The chain carries TRBV12-5 and TRBJ2-1; D not resolved. The CDR3 has 12 residues. Germline V lookup: CDR1 LGHNT, CDR2 FRNRAP. V shed 2 bases and J shed 7 bases, with 6 bases lying between them. CDR3 bases: TGTGCTAGTGGTTTGCCGCTGAATGAGCAGTTCTTC. This gives the protein CASGLPLNEQFF.

This clonotype was detected a few times. The chain has TRBV11-2 and TRBJ2-1, with a weak D call TRBD2 (5 bases). The J call may be in error: the DNA end matches TRBJ2-7 better. CDR3 size: 14 residues. Germline CDR1 and CDR2: SGHAT and FQNNGV. The CDR3 DNA reads TGTGCCAGCAGCTCGTGGCAGCGGACCTACGAGCAGTACTTC. Protein sequence: CASSSWQRTYEQYF.

The J gene is TRBJ1-1, the V gene TRBV2; 7 bases align to TRBD1. The CDR3 runs to 15 residues. The V segment lost 5 bases and the J segment 0 bases; nucleotides outside the gene matches: 6. Germline CDR1 and CDR2: SNHLY and FYNNEI. The CDR3 DNA reads as TGTGCCAGCAGTTTACAGGGGCCCATGAACACTGAAGCTTTCTTT. Protein sequence: CASSLQGPMNTEAFF.

The genes are TRBV5-1 and TRBJ2-7, with 10 bases aligning to TRBD1. Germline V gene data show CDR1 as SGHRS and CDR2 as YFSETQ. The V and J ends lost 4 bases and 3 bases, in that order; junction bases with no gene match: 7. The CDR3 extends over 15 amino acids. The CDR3 DNA is TGCGCCAGCAGCCCGGGACAGGGGCTGATCTACGAGCAGTACTTC. It is translated as CASSPGQGLIYEQYF.

In regard to this clonotype: This likely comes from a read error, as the CDR3 has no conserved phenylalanine or tryptophan at its end. V is TRBV12-3 or TRBV12-4 and J is TRBJ1-6, with 9 bases that match TRBD1. The V and J ends lost 6 bases and 10 bases, in that order; junction bases with no gene match: 4. The CDR3 is made up of 13 amino acids. This CDR3 is CASSWTGESPLHS. For the CDR3, the DNA is TGTGCCAGCAGCTGGACAGGGGAGTCACCCCTCCACTCT.

The genes are TRBV18 and TRBJ2-5; D uncertain. The CDR3 sequence is 12 residues long. The V gene lost 5 bases and the J gene lost 2 bases, with 6 bases spanning the gap. In germline, CDR1 is KGHSH, CDR2 LQKENI. Here the CDR3 reads CASSEFQETQYF. The CDR3 DNA reads TGTGCCAGCTCAGAATTTCAAGAGACCCAGTACTTC.

In this sample, this clonotype turned up a few times. The V call is TRBV6-1, the J call TRBJ1-1, with D possibly matching TRBD1 (6 bases). The CDR3 loop spans 15 amino acids. V shed 0 bases and J shed 7 bases, with 15 bases lying between them. CDR1 is MNHNS and CDR2 is SASEGT in the germline V gene. CDR3 region: CASSEAGTKGFEAFF. In DNA form, the CDR3 reads TGTGCCAGCAGTGAAGCGGGGACAAAGGGCTTTGAAGCTTTCTTT.

The rearrangement joins TRBV7-6 to TRBJ2-7; no firm D call. Matching the DNA end better, TRBJ2-1 makes the J call doubtful. The CDR3 consists of 12 residues. Germline V gene lookup returns CDR1 SGHVS and CDR2 FNYEAQ. CDR3 loop: CASSLGPAEQFF. The CDR3 DNA sequence: TGTGCCAGCAGCTTAGGTCCGGCTGAGCAGTTCTTC.

This rearrangement joins TRBV4-1 to TRBJ1-5; D call uncertain. Trimming took off 1 base at V and 6 bases at J, with 10 bases between the two ends. This CDR3 spans 14 amino acids. Per germline, CDR1 MGHRA and CDR2 YSYEKL. The CDR3 loop is CASSQGAAAQPQHF. The CDR3 bases are TGCGCCAGCAGCCAAGGGGCCGCGGCTCAGCCCCAGCATTTT.

This rearrangement joins TRBV3-1 to TRBJ2-5, with TRBD2 identical over 7 bases. TRBJ2-1 matches the DNA end more closely, so the J call is doubtful. This CDR3 is 16 amino acids long. The germline V gene encodes CDR1 LGHDT and CDR2 YNNKEL (reference sequence). This CDR3 is CASTTTTAGVHNEQFF. CDR3 nucleotides: TGTGCCAGCACCACTACGACCGCGGGAGTCCACAATGAGCAGTTCTTC.

V gene TRBV6-5 combines with J gene TRBJ2-3; possible D gene TRBD2, 6 bases. V dropped 2 bases and J dropped 0 bases, with 18 bases sitting between them. Germline-derived CDR1 and CDR2 are MNHEY and SVGAGI. CDR3 length: 18 residues. The CDR3 protein is CASSYVPLASGSTDTQYF. Written as DNA, the CDR3 is TGTGCCAGCAGTTACGTCCCTCTAGCGAGTGGTAGCACAGATACGCAGTATTTT.

The gene calls are TRBV12-3 or TRBV12-4 and TRBJ2-5, with D tentatively TRBD1 (6 bases). V lost 5 bases and J lost 4, with 14 bases in between. CDR3 length equals 14 residues. CDR3 in amino acids: CASSRGGFRETQYF. CDR3 in DNA: TGTGCCAGCAGTCGAGGGGGTTTCCGAGAGACCCAGTACTTC.

V is TRBV28 and J is TRBJ2-1; D not certain. The CDR3 covers 12 residues. Germline CDR1 reads MDHEN; CDR2 reads SYDVKM. V lost 8 bases and J lost 0, with 5 bases in between. Here the CDR3 reads CASEGSYNEQFF. The DNA for the CDR3 is TGTGCCAGCGAAGGCTCCTACAATGAGCAGTTCTTC.